The 11 T cell receptor beta chains reported below all come from one sample, sequenced in a study. TCRdb processed the reads anew with MiXCR; each CDR3 protein has one entry. The sample holds around 5,200 distinct CDR3 sequences, around 9.1% seen once. Input material: CD4+ T cells from synovial fluid. The receptors come from a human donor with rheumatoid arthritis.

In DNA form, the CDR3 reads TGTGCCAGCAGCCCCCGCGTTGGGGGGGGTTTTTCCTACACCTTC. Encoded protein: CASSPRVGGGFSYTF. The chain is built from TRBV3-1 and TRBJ1-2, with D possibly being TRBD1 (5 bases). Per germline, CDR1 LGHDT and CDR2 YNNKEL (reference sequence). This CDR3 is built from 15 residues. The V end was cut by 4 bases, the J end by 10 bases, with 22 bases between.

This clonotype has a count of ten or more. The V and J genes are TRBV7-2 and TRBJ1-3; the D is unclear. CDR1 and CDR2 from the germline V gene are SGHTA and FQGNSA. The length of the CDR3 is 15 residues. V lost 1 base and J lost 4, with 11 bases in between. The DNA of the CDR3 is TGTGCCAGCAGCTTAGGTTACGGACCAGGAAACACCATATATTTT. It codes for CASSLGYGPGNTIYF.

Relative to its sample, this clonotype is medium-sized. This sequence joins TRBV7-9 and TRBJ1-4; D unresolved. Trimming left V 0 bases short and J 8 bases short, with 13 bases between. CDR1 and CDR2 (germline): SEHNR, FQNEAQ (reference sequence). The CDR3 runs to 15 residues. The CDR3 DNA is TGTGCCAGCAGCTTAGCCCTGGGAATTGGGGAAAAACTGTTTTTT. Residues: CASSLALGIGEKLFF. The full variable domain, with the rest looked up from reference TRBV7-9 and TRBJ1-4, is DTGVSQNPRHKITKRGQNVTFRCDPISEHNRLYWYRQTLGQGPEFLTYFQNEAQLEKSRLLSDRFSAERPKGSFSTLEIQRTEQGDSAMYLCASSLALGIGEKLFFGSGTQLSVL.

This clonotype was detected ten times or more. The chain recombines TRBV7-2 with TRBJ2-1; no clear D gene. This CDR3 is built from 11 residues. Per germline, CDR1 SGHTA and CDR2 FQGNSA. Trimming took off 5 bases at V and 5 bases at J, with 4 bases between the two ends. CDR3 residues: CASSRNNEQFF. CDR3 nucleotides: TGTGCCAGCAGCCGAAACAATGAGCAGTTCTTC. Full variable domain (rest looked up from reference TRBV7-2 and TRBJ2-1): GAGVSQSPSNKVTEKGKDVELRCDPISGHTALYWYRQSLGQGLEFLIYFQGNSAPDKSGLPSDRFSAERTGGSVSTLTIQRTQQEDSAVYLCASSRNNEQFFGPGTRLTVL.

This clonotype was found many times. The CDR3 here is CATSRGYNEQFF. CDR3 nucleotide sequence: TGTGCCACCTCACGGGGGTACAATGAGCAGTTCTTC. V gene TRBV28 combines with J gene TRBJ2-1, with a tentative D call TRBD2 (6 bases). Between the trimmed V and J ends, which lost 10 bases and 4 bases, there was a span of 11 bases. Germline V gene data show CDR1 as MDHEN and CDR2 as SYDVKM. The CDR3 has 12 amino acids.

This clonotype was seen at least ten times. The chain links TRBV19 to TRBJ2-4; D remains unclear. This CDR3 region has 17 residues. Germline V gene lookup returns CDR1 LNHDA and CDR2 SQIVND (reference sequence). V was trimmed by 0 bases and J by 3 bases, leaving 15 bases between them. This chain's CDR3 is CASSIDGPGAIKNIQYF. The CDR3, as DNA: TGTGCCAGTAGTATAGATGGACCCGGAGCCATCAAAAACATTCAGTACTTC.

This clonotype rates as large. The chain has TRBV5-1 and TRBJ1-6; 7 positions agree with TRBD1. The V gene end was trimmed by 4 bases and the J gene end by 7 bases; junction bases not matched to a gene: 11. Germline lookup yields CDR1 SGHRS and CDR2 YFSETQ. The CDR3 loop spans 16 amino acids. The CDR3 nucleotides are TGCGCCAGCAGCCCGGACCCGGGACAGAACAATTCACCCCTCCACTTT. Amino acid sequence: CASSPDPGQNNSPLHF.

Note on this clonotype: This may be a read error, as it is one base from a much larger clone. The chain has TRBV4-1 and TRBJ1-2; D possibly corresponds to TRBD1 (6 bases). CDR3 size: 14 residues. Germline V gene data show CDR1 as MGHRA and CDR2 as YSYEKL. The DNA for the CDR3 is TGCGCCAACAGCCAAGGCCAGGGGAACTATGGCTACACCTTC. It codes for CANSQGQGNYGYTF.

This clonotype was counted ten times or more. The rearrangement uses TRBV2 and TRBJ2-5, with D perhaps given as TRBD1 or TRBD2 (5 bases each). In germline, CDR1 is SNHLY, CDR2 FYNNEI. The CDR3 extends over 12 amino acids. V was pared by 9 bases and J by 5 bases, with 13 bases between. The CDR3, as DNA: TGTGCCAGTGGCTCGGGGCGCGAGACCCAGTACTTC. Translating gives CASGSGRETQYF. Full variable domain (missing parts from reference TRBV2 and TRBJ2-5): EPEVTQTPSHQVTQMGQEVILRCVPISNHLYFYWYRQILGQKVEFLVSFYNNEISEKSEIFDDQFSVERPDGSNFTLKIRSTKLEDSAMYFCASGSGRETQYFGPGTRLLVL.

In its sample, this clonotype ranks as medium-sized. The chain carries TRBV6-5 and TRBJ1-1; D might be TRBD1 (5 bases). Germline V lookup: CDR1 MNHEY, CDR2 SVGAGI. The CDR3 has 16 amino acids. The V end was cut by 0 bases, the J end by 4 bases, with 15 bases between. CDR3 coding DNA: TGTGCCAGCAGTTACTCGATCGGACACCACCTCACTGAAGCTTTCTTT. It is translated as CASSYSIGHHLTEAFF.

Judged by abundance, this clonotype is medium-sized (0.01 to 0.1%). The chain recombines TRBV5-1 with TRBJ2-7; the D is unclear. The CDR3 covers 11 residues. The germline V gene has CDR1 SGHRS and CDR2 YFSETQ. Trimming cost V 4 bases and J 5 bases, with 7 bases left between them. The CDR3 spells CASSILHEQYF. Written as DNA, the CDR3 is TGCGCCAGCAGCATTCTCCACGAGCAGTACTTC.